This T cell receptor beta chain appears in the sequencing data of a study of cytomegalovirus exposure and HLA in healthy donors. This table comes from immunoSEQ multiplex PCR, and its TCRdb copy is limited to in-frame clones, with some not included. This sample carries roughly 250,000 clones, roughly 89% of them seen once, and the ten largest clones take under 0.4%. The study, taken as a whole, reports: The tendency of first-cohort TCR clusters to co-occur in the approximately 110 validation repertoires was the finding of a later analysis.

About this clone: No antigen is known for it. Other nucleotide sequences from this sample produce the same CDR3.

Trimming took off 2 bases at V and 7 bases at J, with 8 bases between the two ends. The CDR3 spans 12 residues. Germline CDR1 reads MDHEN; CDR2 reads SYDVKM. Sequencing input: PBMCs. The TCR was taken from a woman between 18 and 29 years old in good health and CMV-seronegative. The chain joins TRBV28 to TRBJ1-2, with TRBD1 as a possible D gene (5 bases). The CDR3 reads CASSLVGVGYTF. CDR3 sequence (DNA): TGTGCCAGCAGTTTAGTAGGGGTTGGCTACACCTTC.